Below are 13 T cell receptor beta chains sequenced from a single sample in a study of response to subunit inactivated influenza vaccine. TCRdb processed the RT-PCR reads anew with MiXCR; each CDR3 protein has one entry. Of around 570,000 distinct CDR3 sequences listed, about 11% are singletons. These records were also assigned to another study, of T cells expressing NK-cell markers. That study adds: cDNA encoding TCR beta was synthesized via 5'RACE template switching incorporating UMIs.

The source was PBMCs from blood, collected on the day of vaccination. These TCRs come from a man aged 45-65 years who received an inactivated influenza vaccine.

This clonotype was counted a few times. The chain carries TRBV20-1 and TRBJ1-1; unclear D gene. In germline, CDR1 is DFQATT, CDR2 SNEGSKA (reference sequence). The CDR3 is made up of 14 amino acids. With 1 base removed from V and 1 base from J, the gap between germline ends came to 10 bases. The CDR3 loop reads CSARGLQRNTEAFF. The CDR3 coding sequence is TGCAGTGCTAGAGGACTGCAGCGGAACACTGAAGCTTTCTTT.

The chain is built from TRBV5-1 and TRBJ2-1; TRBD2 agrees at 8 bases. After removal of 7 bases from V and 0 bases from J, the junction contained 0 bases not matched to a gene. This CDR3 spans 13 amino acids. The germline V gene encodes CDR1 SGHRS and CDR2 YFSETQ. The DNA for the CDR3 is TGCGCCAGCCGGGAGGGCTCCTACAATGAGCAGTTCTTC. This sequence encodes CASREGSYNEQFF.

The rearrangement uses TRBV6-1 and TRBJ2-5; tentatively, D is TRBD1 (5 bases). The V gene lost 7 bases and the J gene lost 2 bases, with 14 bases spanning the gap. Germline CDR1 is MNHNS and CDR2 is SASEGT. The CDR3 length is 14 residues. CDR3 coding DNA: TGTGCCAGCATACGGAGACAGATTCAAGAGACCCAGTACTTC. It yields the protein CASIRRQIQETQYF.

The chain employs TRBV20-1 and TRBJ1-1; D might be TRBD1 (6 bases). The CDR3 totals 14 residues. Trimming stripped 6 bases from V and 0 bases from J, with 14 bases between. Per germline, CDR1 DFQATT and CDR2 SNEGSKA (reference sequence). In DNA, the CDR3 is TGCAGTGCGCCCCGACAGGCTATGAACACTGAAGCTTTCTTT. Residues: CSAPRQAMNTEAFF.

Ten or more counts support this clonotype. The chain recombines TRBV29-1 with TRBJ2-3; 11 bases fit TRBD2. This CDR3 has 15 amino acids. CDR1 and CDR2 from the germline V gene are SQVTM and ANQGSEA. V lost 6 bases, J lost 5 bases, and 10 bases stayed unmatched. The CDR3 DNA is TGCAGCGTCCACCTAGCGGGGGGCCGCGGAGATACGCAGTATTTT. It specifies CSVHLAGGRGDTQYF.

This clonotype came up a few times. V gene TRBV18 combines with J gene TRBJ1-1, with 7 bases identical to TRBD1. The CDR3 sequence is 11 residues long. V shed 6 bases and J 7 bases; nucleotides not matched to a gene: 2. Per germline, CDR1 KGHSH and CDR2 LQKENI. The CDR3 bases are TGTGCCAGCTCCCGACAGGGTGAAGCTTTCTTT. Protein product: CASSRQGEAFF.

This clonotype occurred a few times. V and J are TRBV29-1 and TRBJ2-3, with 12 nucleotides matching TRBD2. This CDR3 has 15 amino acids. Germline V CDR1 and CDR2: SQVTM, ANQGSEA. V lost 6 bases to trimming and J lost 4 bases; unmatched junction nucleotides: 8. The CDR3 sequence: CSVSPTSGSADTQYF. CDR3 sequence (DNA): TGCAGCGTCTCGCCGACTAGCGGGAGCGCAGATACGCAGTATTTT.

The rearrangement uses TRBV27 and TRBJ2-1; D might be TRBD1 (6 bases). Germline V gene data show CDR1 as MNHEY and CDR2 as SMNVEV (reference sequence). The CDR3 consists of 13 residues. V lost 5 bases to trimming and J lost 9 bases, with 14 bases between them. CDR3 region: CASSLRQAIEQFF. CDR3 nucleotides: TGTGCCAGCAGTCTCAGACAGGCCATTGAGCAGTTCTTC.

V gene TRBV12-3 or TRBV12-4 combines with J gene TRBJ2-1; 7 bases map to TRBD2. The CDR3 spans 12 residues. Trimming at V came to 8 bases and at J to 5 bases, leaving 3 bases not matched to a gene. Here the CDR3 DNA reads TGTGCCAGCGGGGGGGGAGACAATGAGCAGTTCTTC. This sequence encodes CASGGGDNEQFF.

The chain combines TRBV5-1 with TRBJ2-3, with 12 bases fitting TRBD1. V lost 4 bases to trimming and J lost 1 base; unmatched junction nucleotides: 10. CDR3 length equals 18 residues. From germline, CDR1 is SGHRS and CDR2 YFSETQ. The CDR3 reads CASSVGTGGSTGTDTQYF. The CDR3 DNA sequence: TGCGCCAGCAGCGTGGGGACAGGGGGCTCAACTGGCACAGATACGCAGTATTTT.

This clonotype was seen more than once but under ten times. CDR3 amino acids: CSATRPLRAYEQYF. In DNA form, the CDR3 reads TGCAGTGCCACTCGACCCCTGAGGGCCTACGAGCAGTACTTC. This rearrangement joins TRBV20-1 to TRBJ2-7; perhaps TRBD2 as D (5 bases). The CDR3 is made up of 14 amino acids. Germline assignment: CDR1 DFQATT and CDR2 SNEGSKA (reference sequence). The germline V and J ends were trimmed by 6 bases and 2 bases, with 17 bases remaining between them.

This chain joins TRBV24-1 and TRBJ1-2; D not certain. Deletions cut 4 bases from V and 2 bases from J, with 13 bases between. The CDR3 sequence is 15 residues long. Germline V gives CDR1 KGHDR, CDR2 SFDVKD. Written as DNA, the CDR3 is TGTGCCACCAGTGAGGGGAAGGGCCGAAACTATGGCTACACCTTC. Protein sequence: CATSEGKGRNYGYTF.

The chain links TRBV10-2 to TRBJ1-6; 7 nucleotides line up with TRBD1. The CDR3 contains 16 residues. V gave up 6 bases and J gave up 3 bases; unmatched junction bases: 8. Germline assignment: CDR1 WSHSY and CDR2 SAAADI. The CDR3 region has the DNA TGCGCCAGCAGATTAGCCGGGACAGACTATAATTCACCCCTCCACTTT. Translating gives CASRLAGTDYNSPLHF.